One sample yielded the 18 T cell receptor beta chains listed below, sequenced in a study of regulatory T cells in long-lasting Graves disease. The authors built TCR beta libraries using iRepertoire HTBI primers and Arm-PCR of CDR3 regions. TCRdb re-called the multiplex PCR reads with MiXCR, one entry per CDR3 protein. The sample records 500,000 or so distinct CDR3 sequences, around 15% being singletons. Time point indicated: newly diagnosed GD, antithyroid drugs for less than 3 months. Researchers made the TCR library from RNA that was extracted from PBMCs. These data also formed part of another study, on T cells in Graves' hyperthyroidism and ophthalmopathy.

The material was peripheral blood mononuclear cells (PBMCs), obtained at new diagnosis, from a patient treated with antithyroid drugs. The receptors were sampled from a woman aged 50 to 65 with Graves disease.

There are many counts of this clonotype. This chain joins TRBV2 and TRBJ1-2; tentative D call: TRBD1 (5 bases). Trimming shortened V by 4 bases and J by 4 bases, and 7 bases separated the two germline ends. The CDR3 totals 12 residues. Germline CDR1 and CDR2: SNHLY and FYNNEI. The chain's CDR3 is CASSVTAYGYTF. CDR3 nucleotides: TGTGCCAGCAGTGTGACAGCCTATGGCTACACCTTC.

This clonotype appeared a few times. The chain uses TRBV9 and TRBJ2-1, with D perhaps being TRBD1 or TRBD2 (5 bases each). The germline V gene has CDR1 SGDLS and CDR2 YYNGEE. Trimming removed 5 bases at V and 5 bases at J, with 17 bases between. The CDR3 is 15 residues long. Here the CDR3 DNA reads TGTGCCAGCAGTGGGGACGGGCCTGGCGACAATGAGCAGTTCTTC. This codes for CASSGDGPGDNEQFF.

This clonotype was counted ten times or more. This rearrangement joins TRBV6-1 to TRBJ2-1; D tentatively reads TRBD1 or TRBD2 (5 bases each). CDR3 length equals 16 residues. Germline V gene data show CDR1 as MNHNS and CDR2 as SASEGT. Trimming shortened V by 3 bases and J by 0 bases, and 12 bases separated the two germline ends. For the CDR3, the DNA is TGTGCCAGCAGTGACCCGGGGCAGAGCTCCTACAATGAGCAGTTCTTC. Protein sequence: CASSDPGQSSYNEQFF.

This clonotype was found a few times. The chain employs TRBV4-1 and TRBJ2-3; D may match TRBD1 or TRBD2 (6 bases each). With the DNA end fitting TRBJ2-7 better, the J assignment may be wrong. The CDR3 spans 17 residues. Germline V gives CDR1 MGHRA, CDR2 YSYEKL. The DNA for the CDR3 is TGCGCCAGCAGCCAGGGGGGCGGGACAAGGGAATTCTACGAGCAGTACTTC. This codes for CASSQGGGTREFYEQYF.

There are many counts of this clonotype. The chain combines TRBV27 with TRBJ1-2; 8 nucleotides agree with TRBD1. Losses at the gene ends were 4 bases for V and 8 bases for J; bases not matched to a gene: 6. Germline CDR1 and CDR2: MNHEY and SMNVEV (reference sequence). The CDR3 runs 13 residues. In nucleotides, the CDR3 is TGTGCCAGCAGTTACAGGGGGGAATTGGGCTACACCTTC. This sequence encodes CASSYRGELGYTF.

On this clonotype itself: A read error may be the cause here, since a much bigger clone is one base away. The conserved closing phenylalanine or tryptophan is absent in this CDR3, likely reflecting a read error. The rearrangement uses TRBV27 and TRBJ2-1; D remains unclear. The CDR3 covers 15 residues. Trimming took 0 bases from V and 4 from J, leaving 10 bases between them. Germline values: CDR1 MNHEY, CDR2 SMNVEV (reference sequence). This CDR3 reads CASSLSPHKYNEQFS. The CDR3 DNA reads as TGTGCCAGCAGTTTATCCCCCCACAAATACAATGAGCAGTTCTCC.

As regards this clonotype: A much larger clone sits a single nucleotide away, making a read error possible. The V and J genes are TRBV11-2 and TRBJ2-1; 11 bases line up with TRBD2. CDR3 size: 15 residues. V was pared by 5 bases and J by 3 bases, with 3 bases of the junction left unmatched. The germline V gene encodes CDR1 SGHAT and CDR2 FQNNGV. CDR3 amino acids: CASSTLAGVYNEQFF. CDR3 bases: TGTGCCAGCAGCACACTAGCGGGAGTCTACAATGAGCAGTTCTTC.

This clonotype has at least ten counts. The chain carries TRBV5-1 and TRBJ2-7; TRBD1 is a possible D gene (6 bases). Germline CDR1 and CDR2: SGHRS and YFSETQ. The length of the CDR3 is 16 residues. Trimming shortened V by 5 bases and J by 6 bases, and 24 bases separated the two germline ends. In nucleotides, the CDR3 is TGCGCCAGCAGGACATTCGACAGGTTCCTGTCCAGCGAGCAGTACTTC. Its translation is CASRTFDRFLSSEQYF.

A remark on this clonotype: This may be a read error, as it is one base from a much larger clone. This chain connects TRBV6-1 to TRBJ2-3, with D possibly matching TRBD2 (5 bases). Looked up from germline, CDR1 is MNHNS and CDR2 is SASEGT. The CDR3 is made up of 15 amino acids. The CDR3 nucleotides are TGTGCCAGCAGCCTGCGGAATCCTAGCACAGATACGCGGTATTTT. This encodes CASSLRNPSTDTRYF.

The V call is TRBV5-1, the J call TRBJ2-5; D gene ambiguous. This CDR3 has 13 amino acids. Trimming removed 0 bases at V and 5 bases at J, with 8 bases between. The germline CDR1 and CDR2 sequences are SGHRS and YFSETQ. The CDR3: CASSLGASETQYF. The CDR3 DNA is TGCGCCAGCAGCTTGGGGGCGTCGGAGACCCAGTACTTC.

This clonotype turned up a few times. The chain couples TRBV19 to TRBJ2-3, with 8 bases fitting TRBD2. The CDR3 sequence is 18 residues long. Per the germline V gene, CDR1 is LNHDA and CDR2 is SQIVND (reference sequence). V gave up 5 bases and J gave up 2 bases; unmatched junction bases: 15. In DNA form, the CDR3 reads TGTGCCAGTAGTCGGGAGGGAGGCTCCATTGACTACACAGATACGCAGTATTTT. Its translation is CASSREGGSIDYTDTQYF.

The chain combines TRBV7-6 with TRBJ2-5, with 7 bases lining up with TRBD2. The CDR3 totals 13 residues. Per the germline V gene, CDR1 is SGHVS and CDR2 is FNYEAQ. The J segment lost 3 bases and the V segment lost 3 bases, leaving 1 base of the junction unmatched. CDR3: CASSFAGEETQYF. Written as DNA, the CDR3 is TGTGCCAGCAGCTTCGCGGGAGAAGAGACCCAGTACTTC.

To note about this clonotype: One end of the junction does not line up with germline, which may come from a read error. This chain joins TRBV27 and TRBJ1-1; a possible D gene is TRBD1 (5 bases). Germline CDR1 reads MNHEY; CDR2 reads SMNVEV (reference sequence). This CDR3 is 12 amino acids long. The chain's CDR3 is CANSKGYTEAFF. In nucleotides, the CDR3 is TGTGCCAACAGTAAGGGGTATACTGAAGCTTTCTTT.

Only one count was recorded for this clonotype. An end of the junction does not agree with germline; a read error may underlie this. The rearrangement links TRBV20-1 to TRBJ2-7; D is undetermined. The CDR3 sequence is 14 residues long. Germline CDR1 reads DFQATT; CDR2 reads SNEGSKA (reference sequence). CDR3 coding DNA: TGCGGTGCTAGAGATCCAGCGACGGTCAGGGAGCAGTACTTC. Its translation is CGARDPATVREQYF.

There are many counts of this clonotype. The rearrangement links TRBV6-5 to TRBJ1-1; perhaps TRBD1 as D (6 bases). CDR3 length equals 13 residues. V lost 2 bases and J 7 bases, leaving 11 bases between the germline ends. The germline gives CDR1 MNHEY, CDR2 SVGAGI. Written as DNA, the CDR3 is TGTGCCAGCAGTTACCAAGGACAGCTTGAAGCTTTCTTT. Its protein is CASSYQGQLEAFF.

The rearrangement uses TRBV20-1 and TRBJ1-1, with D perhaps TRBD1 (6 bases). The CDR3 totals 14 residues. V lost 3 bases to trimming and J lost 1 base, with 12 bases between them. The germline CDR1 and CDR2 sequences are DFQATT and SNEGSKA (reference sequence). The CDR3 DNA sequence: TGCAGTGCTAGGGGGGGCCCAGGGAACACTGAAGCTTTCTTT. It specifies CSARGGPGNTEAFF.

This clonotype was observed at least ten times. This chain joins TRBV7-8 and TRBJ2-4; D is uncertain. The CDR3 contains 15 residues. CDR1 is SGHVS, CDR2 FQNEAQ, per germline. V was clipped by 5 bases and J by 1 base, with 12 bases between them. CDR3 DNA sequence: TGTGCCAGCAGCCCTAGTGGGGATGCCAAAAACATTCAGTACTTC. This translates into CASSPSGDAKNIQYF.

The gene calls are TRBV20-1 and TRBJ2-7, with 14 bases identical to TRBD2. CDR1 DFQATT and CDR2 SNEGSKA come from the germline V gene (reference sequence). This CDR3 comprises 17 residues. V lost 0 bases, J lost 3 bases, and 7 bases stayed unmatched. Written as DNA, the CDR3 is TGCAGTGCTAGAGATCTGGGACTAGCGGGAGACAGCTACGAGCAGTACTTC. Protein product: CSARDLGLAGDSYEQYF.